Sequencing of this T cell receptor (beta chain) was carried out in a study of CD8 T cells in Susac syndrome. Reverse transcription of about 0.45 to 1 ug RNA was performed with random hexamers. One entry per CDR3 protein, called by TCRdb with MiXCR from the immunoSEQ multiplex PCR reads. Found here are fewer than 200,000 distinct CDR3 sequences, about 95% of them singletons; the top ten hold 0.085% to 0.12%. This CDR3 has 16 amino acids. Trimming took 3 bases from V and 2 from J, leaving 11 bases between them. Germline CDR1 LGHDT, CDR2 YNNKEL (reference sequence). The sample comprised CD4+ T cells from PBMCs. The origin of this receptor is a human donor in good health. The gene calls are TRBV3-1 and TRBJ2-6; maybe TRBD1 (5 bases). CDR3 region: CASSHPVRAGANVLTF. CDR3 nucleotide sequence: TGTGCCAGCAGCCACCCGGTCAGGGCTGGGGCCAACGTCCTGACTTTC.